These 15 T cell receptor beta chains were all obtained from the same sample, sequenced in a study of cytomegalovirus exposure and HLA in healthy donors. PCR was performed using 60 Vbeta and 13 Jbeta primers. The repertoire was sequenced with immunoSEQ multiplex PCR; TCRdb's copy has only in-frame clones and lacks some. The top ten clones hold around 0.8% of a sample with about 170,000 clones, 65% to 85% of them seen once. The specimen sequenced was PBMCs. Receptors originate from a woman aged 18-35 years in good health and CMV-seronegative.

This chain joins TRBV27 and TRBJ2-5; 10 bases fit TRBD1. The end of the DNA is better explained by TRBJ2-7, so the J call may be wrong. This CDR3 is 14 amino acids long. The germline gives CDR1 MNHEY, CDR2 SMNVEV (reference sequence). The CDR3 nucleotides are TGTGCCAGCAGTTTCGGGACAGGGGTTTACGAGCAGTACTTC. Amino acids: CASSFGTGVYEQYF.

This chain's CDR3 is CASSGGGRGNEQFF. CDR3 sequence (DNA): TGTGCCAGCAGTGGTGGGGGGAGAGGGAATGAGCAGTTCTTC. V gene TRBV25-1 combines with J gene TRBJ2-1; tentatively, D is TRBD2 (6 bases). V gave up 4 bases and J gave up 7 bases, with 14 bases separating them. The CDR3 length is 14 residues. Germline CDR1 and CDR2: MGHDK and SYGVNS. The full variable domain, completed using reference TRBV25-1 and TRBJ2-1, is EADIYQTPRYLVIGTGKKITLECSQTMGHDKMYWYQQDPGMELHLIHYSYGVNSTEKGDLSSESTVSRIRTEHFPLTLESARPSHTSQYLCASSGGGRGNEQFFGPGTRLTVL.

The chain's CDR3 is CASSLGSGRRPNTGELFF. In nucleotides, the CDR3 is TGCGCCAGCAGCTTGGGTAGCGGGAGGCGACCTAACACCGGGGAGCTGTTTTTT. This chain links TRBV5-1 with TRBJ2-2, with 10 bases lining up with TRBD2. Germline values: CDR1 SGHRS, CDR2 YFSETQ. There are 18 residues in the CDR3. Trimming cost V 0 bases and J 2 bases; bases outside gene matches: 7. Combining the CDR3 with reference TRBV5-1 and TRBJ2-2 gives the whole variable domain KAGVTQTPRYLIKTRGQQVTLSCSPISGHRSVSWYQQTPGQGLQFLFEYFSETQRNKGNFPGRFSGRQFSNSRSEMNVSTLELGDSALYLCASSLGSGRRPNTGELFFGEGSRLTVL.

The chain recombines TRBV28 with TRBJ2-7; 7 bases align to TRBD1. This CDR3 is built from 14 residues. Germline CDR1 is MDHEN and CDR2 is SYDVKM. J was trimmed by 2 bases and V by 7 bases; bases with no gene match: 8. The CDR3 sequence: CASKGQFVTYEQYF. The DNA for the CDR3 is TGTGCCAGCAAGGGACAGTTCGTAACCTACGAGCAGTACTTC.

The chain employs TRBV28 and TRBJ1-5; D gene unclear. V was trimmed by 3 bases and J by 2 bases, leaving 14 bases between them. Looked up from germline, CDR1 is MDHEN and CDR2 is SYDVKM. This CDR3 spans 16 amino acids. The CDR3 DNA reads TGTGCCAGCAGTTTCGCCGGGGATATTGGCAATCAGCCCCAGCATTTT. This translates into CASSFAGDIGNQPQHF.

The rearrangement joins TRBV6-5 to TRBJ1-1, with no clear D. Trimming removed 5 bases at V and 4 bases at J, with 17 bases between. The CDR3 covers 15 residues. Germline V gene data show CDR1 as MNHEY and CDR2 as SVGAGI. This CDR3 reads CASSPNIQGSTEAFF. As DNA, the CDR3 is TGTGCCAGCAGTCCAAACATCCAAGGGAGCACTGAAGCTTTCTTT.

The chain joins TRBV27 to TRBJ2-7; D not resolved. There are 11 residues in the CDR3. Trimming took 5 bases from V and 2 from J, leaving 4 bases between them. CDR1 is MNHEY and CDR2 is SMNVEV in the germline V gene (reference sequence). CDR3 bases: TGTGCCAGCAGTAATACCTACGAGCAGTACTTC. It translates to CASSNTYEQYF.

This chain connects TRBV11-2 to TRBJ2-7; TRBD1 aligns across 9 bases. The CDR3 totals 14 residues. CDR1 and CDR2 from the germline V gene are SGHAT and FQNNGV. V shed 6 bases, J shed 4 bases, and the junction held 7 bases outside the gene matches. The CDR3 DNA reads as TGTGCCAGCAGAACGACGGACAGGGGTTACGAGCAGTACTTC. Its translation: CASRTTDRGYEQYF.

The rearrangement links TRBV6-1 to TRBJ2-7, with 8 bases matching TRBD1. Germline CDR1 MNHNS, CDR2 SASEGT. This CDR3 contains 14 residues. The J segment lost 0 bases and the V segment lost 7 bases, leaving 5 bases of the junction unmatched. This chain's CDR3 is CASTGGLSSYEQYF. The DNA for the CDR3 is TGTGCCAGCACAGGGGGCTTGAGCTCCTACGAGCAGTACTTC.

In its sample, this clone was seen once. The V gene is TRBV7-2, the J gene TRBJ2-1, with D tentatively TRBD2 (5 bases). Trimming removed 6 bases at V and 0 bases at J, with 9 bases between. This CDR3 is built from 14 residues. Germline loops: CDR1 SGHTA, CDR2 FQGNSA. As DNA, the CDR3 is TGTGCCAGCAGTTCCAGCGGCTCCTACAATGAGCAGTTCTTC. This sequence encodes CASSSSGSYNEQFF.

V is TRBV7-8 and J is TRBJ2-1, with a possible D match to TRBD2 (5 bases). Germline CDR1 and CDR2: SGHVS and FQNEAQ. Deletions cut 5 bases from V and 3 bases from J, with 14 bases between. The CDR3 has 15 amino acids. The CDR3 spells CASSPLRVVYNEQFF. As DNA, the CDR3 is TGTGCCAGCAGCCCACTGCGGGTAGTCTACAATGAGCAGTTCTTC.

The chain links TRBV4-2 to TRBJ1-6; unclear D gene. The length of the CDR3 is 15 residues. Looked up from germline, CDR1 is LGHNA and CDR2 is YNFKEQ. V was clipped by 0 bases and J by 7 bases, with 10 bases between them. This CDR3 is CASSQDYSQNSPLHF. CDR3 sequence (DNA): TGTGCCAGCAGCCAAGACTACTCTCAAAATTCACCCCTCCACTTT.

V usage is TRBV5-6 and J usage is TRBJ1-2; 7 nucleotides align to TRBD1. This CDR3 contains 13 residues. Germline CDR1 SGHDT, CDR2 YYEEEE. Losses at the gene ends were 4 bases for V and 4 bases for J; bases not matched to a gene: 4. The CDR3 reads CASSRQGIYGYTF. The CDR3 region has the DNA TGTGCCAGCAGCCGACAGGGAATCTATGGCTACACCTTC.

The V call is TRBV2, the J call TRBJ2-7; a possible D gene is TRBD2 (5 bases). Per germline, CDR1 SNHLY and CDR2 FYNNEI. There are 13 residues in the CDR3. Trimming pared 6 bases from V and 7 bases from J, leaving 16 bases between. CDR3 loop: CASRAPPWEEQYF. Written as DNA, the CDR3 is TGTGCCAGCAGGGCCCCGCCCTGGGAGGAGCAGTACTTC.

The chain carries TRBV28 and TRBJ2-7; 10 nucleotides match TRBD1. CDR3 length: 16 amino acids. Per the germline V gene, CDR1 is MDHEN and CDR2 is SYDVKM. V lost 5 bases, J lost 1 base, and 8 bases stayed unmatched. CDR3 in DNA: TGTGCCAGCAGTGGACAGGGGGGGGCTCCTTCCTACGAGCAGTACTTC. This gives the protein CASSGQGGAPSYEQYF. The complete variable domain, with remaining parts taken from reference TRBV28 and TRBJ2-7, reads DVKVTQSSRYLVKRTGEKVFLECVQDMDHENMFWYRQDPGLGLRLIYFSYDVKMKEKGDIPEGYSVSREKKERFSLILESASTNQTSMYLCASSGQGGAPSYEQYFGPGTRLTVT.